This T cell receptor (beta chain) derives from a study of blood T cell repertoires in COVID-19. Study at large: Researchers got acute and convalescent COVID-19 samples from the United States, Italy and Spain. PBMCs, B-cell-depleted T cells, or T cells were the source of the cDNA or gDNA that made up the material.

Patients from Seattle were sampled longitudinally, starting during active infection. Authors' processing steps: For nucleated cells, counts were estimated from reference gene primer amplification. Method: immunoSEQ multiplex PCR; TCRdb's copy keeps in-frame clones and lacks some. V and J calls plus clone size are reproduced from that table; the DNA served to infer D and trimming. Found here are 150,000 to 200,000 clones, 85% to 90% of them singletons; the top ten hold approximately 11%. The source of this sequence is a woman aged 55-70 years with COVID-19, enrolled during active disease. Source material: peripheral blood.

Here the CDR3 DNA reads TGTGCCAGCAGCCGGTGGCCCCCCGGGACAGAAAATGAAAAACTGTTTTTT. Protein: CASSRWPPGTENEKLFF. V and J are TRBV4-2 and TRBJ1-4, with 7 nucleotides matching TRBD1. V lost 4 bases, J lost 5 bases, and 13 bases stayed unmatched. Germline loops: CDR1 LGHNA, CDR2 YNFKEQ. CDR3 length: 17 residues.